Shown below are 22 T cell receptor beta chains from a single sample sequenced in a study of beta chain features in type 1 diabetes. Study-wide results and caveats: A moderate, significant TCRB CDR3 shortening appeared in type 1 diabetes across four CD4+ subsets.

All of the isolated RNA was reverse transcribed, so expressed TCRB transcripts were sequenced. TCRdb keeps only in-frame clones here, not all; method: immunoSEQ multiplex PCR. The table records roughly 150,000 clones, around 9.7% of them present only once. No antigen has been identified for these receptors. The sample consisted of central memory CD4+ T cells from blood. These receptors all come from a woman aged 30 to 39 with type 1 diabetes.

This clone came up a few times. This chain joins TRBV30 and TRBJ2-7, with D unresolved. Trimming removed 3 bases at V and 4 bases at J, with 7 bases between. Germline CDR1 is GTSNPN and CDR2 is SVGIG (reference sequence). The CDR3 totals 11 residues. CDR3 sequence: CAWRAAYEQYF. CDR3 nucleotide sequence: TGTGCCTGGAGGGCGGCATACGAGCAGTACTTC.

This clone was seen more than once but under ten times. The chain recombines TRBV5-4 with TRBJ1-2; D perhaps matches TRBD1 (6 bases). The CDR3 is made up of 12 amino acids. V lost 4 bases and J 5 bases, leaving 9 bases between the germline ends. Germline CDR1 reads SGHNT; CDR2 reads YYREEE (reference sequence). Here the CDR3 reads CASSIQGYGYTF. As DNA, the CDR3 is TGTGCCAGCAGCATACAGGGATATGGCTACACCTTC.

The table lists this clone with a few counts. This rearrangement joins TRBV18 to TRBJ2-5; 9 positions agree with TRBD2. The V and J ends lost 4 bases and 3 bases, in that order; junction bases with no gene match: 6. Germline assignment: CDR1 KGHSH and CDR2 LQKENI. This CDR3 has 15 amino acids. DNA of the CDR3: TGTGCCAGCTCACTCAGGGCTAGCGGGGAAGAGACCCAGTACTTC. It translates to CASSLRASGEETQYF.

This clone appeared a few times. This rearrangement joins TRBV5-1 to TRBJ2-3; maybe TRBD2 (6 bases). Looked up from germline, CDR1 is SGHRS and CDR2 is YFSETQ. V lost 3 bases and J lost 4, with 18 bases in between. There are 16 residues in the CDR3. CDR3 sequence reads: CASSWTLATGSDTQYF. DNA of the CDR3: TGCGCCAGCAGCTGGACACTAGCCACAGGCTCAGATACGCAGTATTTT.

The chain is built from TRBV10-3 and TRBJ2-7; D possibly corresponds to TRBD1 (6 bases). The CDR3 covers 15 residues. The V and J ends lost 10 bases and 5 bases respectively, with 24 bases between them. Germline assignment: CDR1 ENHRY and CDR2 SYGVKD. CDR3 sequence reads: CASRGRGFSTHEQYF. Here the CDR3 DNA reads TGTGCCAGCAGGGGAAGGGGGTTTAGTACCCACGAGCAGTACTTC.

The chain combines TRBV27 with TRBJ2-2, with D perhaps matching TRBD1 (6 bases). V dropped 10 bases and J dropped 2 bases, with 11 bases sitting between them. This CDR3 is built from 13 residues. Per germline, CDR1 MNHEY and CDR2 SMNVEV (reference sequence). CDR3 sequence (DNA): TGTGCCATATCGGACAGCAACACCGGGGAGCTGTTTTTT. Protein sequence: CAISDSNTGELFF.

The V and J genes are TRBV6-6 and TRBJ2-1; no firm D call. The CDR3 runs 12 residues. V was shortened by 5 bases and J by 6 bases, with 8 bases between the two germline ends. Germline V gives CDR1 MNHNY, CDR2 SVGAGI (reference sequence). This CDR3 reads CASSKPGNEQFF. In DNA, the CDR3 is TGTGCCAGCAGTAAACCCGGCAATGAGCAGTTCTTC.

This clone appeared many times. The V gene is TRBV2, the J gene TRBJ2-1; TRBD1 is a possible D gene (6 bases). Trimming removed 6 bases at V and 4 bases at J, with 16 bases between. In germline, CDR1 is SNHLY, CDR2 FYNNEI. The CDR3 covers 15 residues. Here the CDR3 reads CASSLTNREYNEQFF. Here the CDR3 DNA reads TGTGCCAGCAGCCTAACGAACAGGGAATACAATGAGCAGTTCTTC.

This clone occurred a few times. The chain has TRBV27 and TRBJ2-3; D perhaps matches TRBD2 (5 bases). Germline values: CDR1 MNHEY, CDR2 SMNVEV (reference sequence). V was cut by 5 bases and J by 4 bases, with 13 bases left in between. This CDR3 spans 14 amino acids. Here the CDR3 reads CASSPSGWADTQYF. CDR3 coding DNA: TGTGCCAGCAGTCCCTCGGGGTGGGCAGATACGCAGTATTTT.

This clone was observed a few times. J is TRBJ2-7 and V is TRBV28, with a tentative D call TRBD1 (6 bases). The V gene's germline CDR1 is MDHEN and CDR2 SYDVKM. The length of the CDR3 is 11 residues. V was pared by 4 bases and J by 9 bases, with 10 bases between. CDR3 protein: CASSSQGRQYF. The CDR3 bases are TGTGCCAGCAGTTCACAGGGTCGGCAGTACTTC.

With respect to this clone: Germline and junction disagree at one end, which may indicate a read error. The chain uses TRBV7-7 and TRBJ2-5, with 10 bases fitting TRBD1. CDR1 and CDR2 from the germline V gene are SSHAT and FNYEAQ (reference sequence). This CDR3 is 14 amino acids long. CDR3 residues: CASSLDRGGETQYF. DNA of the CDR3: TGTGCTAGCAGCCTGGACAGGGGGGGAGAGACCCAGTACTTC.

CDR3 amino acids: CASSLGQGYEKLFF. The CDR3 region has the DNA TGTGCCAGCAGCCTGGGGCAGGGATATGAAAAACTGTTTTTT. The V call is TRBV11-3, the J call TRBJ1-4; a weak D match, TRBD1 (5 bases). The germline gives CDR1 SGHNT, CDR2 YENEEA. This CDR3 contains 14 residues. The V end was cut by 5 bases, the J end by 6 bases, with 13 bases between.

The genes are TRBV4-2 and TRBJ2-2; 9 nucleotides align to TRBD2. Unmatched junction bases numbered 7, after V lost 0 bases and J lost 5 bases. Germline V gene sequence: CDR1 LGHNA, CDR2 YNFKEQ. The CDR3 consists of 17 residues. The CDR3: CASSQEGGSGSTGELFF. For the CDR3, the DNA is TGTGCCAGCAGCCAAGAAGGGGGTAGCGGGAGTACCGGGGAGCTGTTTTTT.

The sample holds many counts of this clone. The chain is built from TRBV30 and TRBJ1-4, with TRBD1 matching 7 bases. CDR1 is GTSNPN and CDR2 is SVGIG in the germline V gene (reference sequence). The CDR3 is 15 amino acids. V shed 4 bases and J 0 bases; nucleotides not matched to a gene: 5. CDR3 amino acids: CAWKTGSATNEKLFF. In DNA form, the CDR3 reads TGTGCCTGGAAGACAGGGAGCGCAACTAATGAAAAACTGTTTTTT.

The chain recombines TRBV7-8 with TRBJ1-2; D gene uncertain. The CDR3 contains 15 residues. The germline V gene has CDR1 SGHVS and CDR2 FQNEAQ. The V end lost 2 bases, the J end lost 4 bases, and 14 bases lay between the germline ends. This CDR3 reads CASSLIRDSPYGYTF. The CDR3 nucleotides are TGTGCCAGCAGCTTAATCAGAGACTCGCCCTATGGCTACACCTTC.

This clone has just a few counts. The V gene is TRBV9, the J gene TRBJ2-7, with 8 bases fitting TRBD1. CDR3 length equals 14 residues. Germline CDR1 and CDR2: SGDLS and YYNGEE. The trim removed 3 bases at V and 2 bases at J, leaving 4 bases unmatched. The CDR3 DNA sequence: TGTGCCAGCAGCGCCCGGGACAGGACCTACGAGCAGTACTTC. This codes for CASSARDRTYEQYF.

A remark on this clone: Given a much more abundant clone one base away, this may be a read error. The chain carries TRBV6-5 and TRBJ1-1, with a weak D call TRBD1 (5 bases). The CDR3 covers 13 residues. V was cut by 6 bases and J by 1 base, with 9 bases left in between. Per the germline V gene, CDR1 is MNHEY and CDR2 is SVGAGI. CDR3 protein: CASRFDRNTEAFF. CDR3 coding DNA: TGTGCCAGCAGATTCGACAGGAACACTGAAGCTTTCTTT.

J is TRBJ2-1 and V is TRBV18, with 8 bases lining up with TRBD2. Germline values: CDR1 KGHSH, CDR2 LQKENI. The CDR3 is made up of 15 amino acids. V shed 5 bases and J 3 bases; nucleotides not matched to a gene: 6. The CDR3 DNA sequence: TGTGCCAGCTCATCACTAGCGGCCAACTACAATGAGCAGTTCTTC. This codes for CASSSLAANYNEQFF.

In DNA form, the CDR3 reads TGTGCCAGCAGCTTTGCCCCTGGGGCACAGGTACACATTGAAGCTTTCTTT. It encodes CASSFAPGAQVHIEAFF. V is TRBV7-9 and J is TRBJ1-1; TRBD1 is a possible D gene (5 bases). V lost 3 bases, J lost 7 bases, and 24 bases lay in between. Germline V lookup: CDR1 SEHNR, CDR2 FQNEAQ (reference sequence). CDR3 size: 17 residues.

This chain joins TRBV29-1 and TRBJ2-1; the match to TRBD2 covers 11 bases. Looked up from germline, CDR1 is SQVTM and CDR2 is ANQGSEA. The CDR3 spans 11 residues. V was clipped by 7 bases and J by 15 bases; unmatched bases: 8. CDR3: CSAGSGTSGFF. In nucleotides, the CDR3 is TGCAGCGCAGGCAGTGGGACTAGCGGGTTCTTC.

At least ten counts were recorded for this clone. V and J are TRBV6-6 and TRBJ1-5; D is ambiguous. Germline V gives CDR1 MNHNY, CDR2 SVGAGI (reference sequence). CDR3 length: 12 amino acids. V lost 5 bases and J 4 bases, leaving 6 bases between the germline ends. In DNA, the CDR3 is TGTGCCAGCAGTGGTCAGAATCAGCCCCAGCATTTT. Translating gives CASSGQNQPQHF.

Only a few counts were recorded for this clone. This chain uses TRBV6-4 with TRBJ2-3; 8 bases agree with TRBD1. This CDR3 spans 15 amino acids. V was pared by 3 bases and J by 5 bases, with 7 bases of the junction left unmatched. Germline V CDR1 and CDR2: MRHNA, SNTAGT. CDR3 protein: CASSEGQGAGDTQYF. The CDR3 DNA is TGTGCCAGCAGTGAAGGTCAGGGGGCAGGAGATACGCAGTATTTT.